One sample yielded the 27 T cell receptor beta chains listed below, sequenced in a study of OX40 agonist ivuxolimab in advanced cancers. The table came from immunoSEQ multiplex PCR; TCRdb's copy has only in-frame clones and leaves some out. The profile covers some 69,000 clones, with roughly 88% appearing a single time and around 3% taken by the ten largest. The source was CD4+ or CD8+ T cells sorted from blood, collected in a trial of the OX40 agonist ivuxolimab. The receptors here all came from an adult with an advanced solid tumor such as melanoma, head and neck, liver or kidney cancer.

The chain carries TRBV28 and TRBJ2-3, with D unresolved. V lost 7 bases and J 4 bases, leaving 15 bases between the germline ends. This CDR3 is 14 amino acids long. Germline CDR1 MDHEN, CDR2 SYDVKM. CDR3 DNA: TGTGCCAGCAAAGGACCCGCGTCCCCAGATACGCAGTATTTT. Amino acids: CASKGPASPDTQYF.

This chain links TRBV5-6 with TRBJ1-4, with a weak D call TRBD1 (5 bases). The CDR3 is 15 amino acids. Germline CDR1 reads SGHDT; CDR2 reads YYEEEE. V lost 0 bases to trimming and J lost 4 bases, with 10 bases between them. The CDR3 protein is CASSLVGTLNEKLFF. In DNA form, the CDR3 reads TGTGCCAGCAGCTTGGTAGGGACCCTTAATGAAAAACTGTTTTTT.

The chain links TRBV14 to TRBJ2-4, with 11 bases aligning to TRBD1. The CDR3 length is 15 residues. J was trimmed by 6 bases and V by 4 bases; bases with no gene match: 5. Germline V gene data show CDR1 as SGHDN and CDR2 as FVKESK. CDR3 protein: CASSRGQGAPNIQYF. The DNA of the CDR3 is TGTGCCAGCAGCCGTGGACAGGGGGCTCCAAACATTCAGTACTTC.

The chain combines TRBV11-1 with TRBJ1-1; D gene unclear. The ends were cut back, 4 bases at V and 1 base at J, with 13 bases in the middle. Germline-derived CDR1 and CDR2 are SGHAT and FQDESV (reference sequence). CDR3 length equals 15 residues. The CDR3 region is CASSSPTSGNTEAFF. CDR3 bases: TGTGCCAGCAGCTCCCCTACCTCAGGGAACACTGAAGCTTTCTTT.

Remarks on this clone: Within the sample, other DNA sequences also encode this same CDR3. The V and J genes are TRBV2 and TRBJ2-5; possible D gene TRBD2, 6 bases. The CDR3 loop spans 13 amino acids. Germline lookup yields CDR1 SNHLY and CDR2 FYNNEI. V gave up 5 bases and J gave up 4 bases, with 11 bases separating them. The CDR3 sequence: CASSLQRAETQYF. The CDR3 bases are TGTGCCAGCAGTCTCCAGCGGGCAGAGACCCAGTACTTC.

The V gene is TRBV9, the J gene TRBJ2-3; D call uncertain. The V gene lost 3 bases and the J gene lost 0 bases, with 14 bases spanning the gap. Looked up from germline, CDR1 is SGDLS and CDR2 is YYNGEE. CDR3 length: 16 amino acids. CDR3: CASSAAFPASTDTQYF. The CDR3 coding sequence is TGTGCCAGCAGCGCGGCCTTTCCCGCAAGCACAGATACGCAGTATTTT. The full variable domain, completed using reference TRBV9 and TRBJ2-3, is DSGVTQTPKHLITATGQRVTLRCSPRSGDLSVYWYQQSLDQGLQFLIQYYNGEERAKGNILERFSAQQFPDLHSELNLSSLELGDSALYFCASSAAFPASTDTQYFGPGTRLTVL.

By share, this clone ranks as large (0.1 to 1%). This chain uses TRBV6-5 with TRBJ1-1, with a possible D match to TRBD1 (6 bases). CDR3 length: 13 residues. Germline V gives CDR1 MNHEY, CDR2 SVGAGI. The ends were cut back, 6 bases at V and 3 bases at J, with 11 bases in the middle. This CDR3 is CASRGAGDTEAFF. DNA of the CDR3: TGTGCCAGCAGGGGGGCCGGGGACACTGAAGCTTTCTTT.

The chain joins TRBV18 to TRBJ1-1, with a weak D call TRBD1 (5 bases). The CDR3 spans 16 residues. In germline, CDR1 is KGHSH, CDR2 LQKENI. Trimming pared 3 bases from V and 3 bases from J, leaving 17 bases between. This chain's CDR3 is CASSPPGGRGYTEAFF. In DNA, the CDR3 is TGTGCCAGCTCACCGCCTGGAGGGAGGGGATACACTGAAGCTTTCTTT.

The CDR3 DNA reads TGCGCCAGCAGCTTGGGACAGGCTAACGAGCAGTACTTC. Translating gives CASSLGQANEQYF. The rearrangement uses TRBV5-1 and TRBJ2-7, with D perhaps matching TRBD1 (6 bases). CDR3 length: 13 residues. The germline V and J ends were trimmed by 0 bases and 5 bases, with 9 bases remaining between them. Per the germline V gene, CDR1 is SGHRS and CDR2 is YFSETQ.

The V and J genes are TRBV5-6 and TRBJ2-7; D is undetermined. The V and J ends lost 4 bases and 3 bases respectively, with 14 bases between them. Germline lookup yields CDR1 SGHDT and CDR2 YYEEEE. CDR3 size: 14 residues. CDR3 DNA sequence: TGTGCCAGCAGCGCAACGATGCAAGGCTACGAGCAGTACTTC. Encoded protein: CASSATMQGYEQYF.

The J gene is TRBJ2-6, the V gene TRBV19; 8 positions match TRBD1. Trimming cost V 1 base and J 2 bases; bases outside gene matches: 10. This CDR3 comprises 19 residues. Germline V gene lookup returns CDR1 LNHDA and CDR2 SQIVND (reference sequence). The CDR3 coding sequence is TGTGCCAGTAGTATAGGTAGAGTTAGCAGGGGGCCTGGGGCCAACGTCCTGACTTTC. This sequence encodes CASSIGRVSRGPGANVLTF.

This chain uses TRBV4-2 with TRBJ2-7; the match to TRBD2 covers 15 bases. CDR1 is LGHNA, CDR2 YNFKEQ, per germline. With 1 base clipped from V and 6 bases from J, the junction kept 1 base outside the gene matches. The CDR3 has 15 amino acids. The CDR3 loop is CASSQAGLAGGEQYF. The CDR3 region has the DNA TGTGCCAGCAGCCAAGCGGGACTAGCGGGGGGCGAGCAGTACTTC.

The chain combines TRBV1 with TRBJ1-5; TRBD1 is the table's D call, not checked against the DNA. TRBV1 is described as a pseudogene. The CDR3 is made up of 21 amino acids. CDR3 in DNA: TGCACCAGCAGCCAAGATCTCACAGCAGGAATGCATATGGGTAGCAATCAGCCCCAGCATTTT. This translates into CTSSQDLTAGMHMGSNQPQHF.

The chain recombines TRBV5-1 with TRBJ2-7, with 7 bases that match TRBD2. Germline V gene sequence: CDR1 SGHRS, CDR2 YFSETQ. CDR3 size: 15 residues. With V trimmed by 4 bases and J by 6 bases, 13 bases remained unmatched. This chain's CDR3 is CASSLPGGGVGEQYF. CDR3 in DNA: TGCGCCAGCAGCCTACCCGGGGGAGGGGTGGGCGAGCAGTACTTC. Variable domain in full (rest from reference TRBV5-1 and TRBJ2-7): KAGVTQTPRYLIKTRGQQVTLSCSPISGHRSVSWYQQTPGQGLQFLFEYFSETQRNKGNFPGRFSGRQFSNSRSEMNVSTLELGDSALYLCASSLPGGGVGEQYFGPGTRLTVT.

This clone was counted only a few times. The CDR3 reads CASSRASEDTQYF. CDR3 DNA sequence: TGTGCCAGCAGTCGAGCTAGTGAAGATACGCAGTATTTT. The chain recombines TRBV6-5 with TRBJ2-3; D unclear. Trimming shortened V by 5 bases and J by 5 bases, and 11 bases separated the two germline ends. This CDR3 is built from 13 residues. Germline values: CDR1 MNHEY, CDR2 SVGAGI.

The chain carries TRBV5-1 and TRBJ1-1, with TRBD1 identical over 7 bases. V lost 2 bases, J lost 4 bases, and 8 bases stayed unmatched. The CDR3 consists of 15 residues. CDR1 and CDR2 (germline): SGHRS, YFSETQ. The CDR3 spells CASSFKQGLGTEAFF. As DNA, the CDR3 is TGCGCCAGCAGCTTTAAACAGGGGTTGGGCACTGAAGCTTTCTTT.

This clone was seen a few times. The chain joins TRBV7-9 to TRBJ1-6; TRBD1 might be the D (5 bases). The CDR3 length is 15 residues. In germline, CDR1 is SEHNR, CDR2 FQNEAQ (reference sequence). Trimming removed 7 bases from V and 2 bases from J, with 12 bases in between. DNA of the CDR3: TGTGCCAGCATGGCCGGGACCCCCTATAATTCACCCCTCCACTTT. The encoded protein is CASMAGTPYNSPLHF.

The genes are TRBV28 and TRBJ2-1; 9 positions match TRBD2. V lost 6 bases, J lost 2 bases, and 20 bases stayed unmatched. The CDR3 has 20 residues. Germline CDR1 reads MDHEN; CDR2 reads SYDVKM. In DNA form, the CDR3 reads TGTGCCAGCAGGACCTCGGGTGTCGGCGGGAGGGCCAGTACCTACAATGAGCAGTTCTTC. It encodes CASRTSGVGGRASTYNEQFF.

V and J are TRBV5-1 and TRBJ2-5; no clear D gene. The CDR3 loop spans 12 amino acids. Germline V gene data show CDR1 as SGHRS and CDR2 as YFSETQ. The germline V and J ends were trimmed by 7 bases and 0 bases, with 7 bases remaining between them. The CDR3 loop is CASRPNQETQYF. CDR3 DNA: TGCGCCAGCCGCCCGAACCAAGAGACCCAGTACTTC.

This chain uses TRBV6-5 with TRBJ1-2; possible D gene TRBD1, 5 bases. Germline-derived CDR1 and CDR2 are MNHEY and SVGAGI. Trimming stripped 6 bases from V and 4 bases from J, with 12 bases between. The CDR3 spans 13 residues. CDR3 bases: TGTGCCAGCAGGGTGGACAACAGCTATGGCTACACCTTC. Translated: CASRVDNSYGYTF.

This sequence joins TRBV5-1 and TRBJ2-1, with 9 nucleotides matching TRBD2. The CDR3 spans 16 residues. The V segment lost 4 bases and the J segment 7 bases; nucleotides outside the gene matches: 12. Germline CDR1 is SGHRS and CDR2 is YFSETQ. The CDR3 region is CASSNPGSGGQNEQFF. CDR3 bases: TGCGCCAGCAGCAACCCGGGTAGCGGGGGTCAAAATGAGCAGTTCTTC.

The chain couples TRBV5-1 to TRBJ2-1; TRBD2 matches 12 bases. Germline values: CDR1 SGHRS, CDR2 YFSETQ. The CDR3 extends over 17 amino acids. After removal of 4 bases from V and 0 bases from J, the junction contained 5 bases not matched to a gene. This chain's CDR3 is CASSPGTSGSSYNEQFF. CDR3 DNA sequence: TGCGCCAGCAGCCCAGGGACTAGCGGGTCCTCCTACAATGAGCAGTTCTTC.

This sequence joins TRBV19 and TRBJ2-6; D is uncertain. Looked up from germline, CDR1 is LNHDA and CDR2 is SQIVND (reference sequence). Trimming pared 7 bases from V and 2 bases from J, leaving 9 bases between. The CDR3 sequence is 14 residues long. CDR3 loop: CASTGPPGANVLTF. DNA for the CDR3: TGTGCCAGTACAGGTCCCCCTGGGGCCAACGTCCTGACTTTC.

A remark on this clone: A read error may account for a junction end that differs from germline. Other nucleotide sequences in the sample specify the same CDR3. CDR3 sequence (DNA): TGTGCTAGCAGTCCCTTAGACAGCGATATTAACTATGGCTACACCTTC. Translating gives CASSPLDSDINYGYTF. The genes are TRBV7-7 and TRBJ1-2, with D possibly TRBD1 on 5 matching bases. The germline gives CDR1 SSHAT, CDR2 FNYEAQ (reference sequence). This CDR3 has 16 amino acids.

This clone was observed a single time. The gene calls are TRBV6-4 and TRBJ2-5; D gene ambiguous. Trimming stripped 5 bases from V and 5 bases from J, with 12 bases between. Germline values: CDR1 MRHNA, CDR2 SNTAGT. The CDR3 has 13 amino acids. Here the CDR3 reads CASSPNAGETQYF. The CDR3 bases are TGTGCCAGCAGTCCCAACGCCGGGGAGACCCAGTACTTC.

In nucleotides, the CDR3 is TGTGCCAGTAGTATCCCGACTAGCGGGCGACTCCCGACGGGAAATGAGCAGTTCTTC. Translating it yields CASSIPTSGRLPTGNEQFF. This chain joins TRBV19 and TRBJ2-1; TRBD2 agrees at 10 bases. This CDR3 is built from 19 residues. CDR1 LNHDA and CDR2 SQIVND come from the germline V gene (reference sequence). V gave up 3 bases and J gave up 7 bases; unmatched junction bases: 18. Full variable domain (remainder filled in from reference TRBV19 and TRBJ2-1): DGGITQSPKYLFRKEGQNVTLSCEQNLNHDAMYWYRQDPGQGLRLIYYSQIVNDFQKGDIAEGYSVSREKKESFPLTVTSAQKNPTAFYLCASSIPTSGRLPTGNEQFFGPGTRLTVL.

The chain combines TRBV6-5 with TRBJ2-7, with TRBD2 matching over 8 bases. CDR3 size: 14 residues. V shed 6 bases and J 4 bases; nucleotides not matched to a gene: 8. Germline V CDR1 and CDR2: MNHEY, SVGAGI. Written as DNA, the CDR3 is TGTGCCAGCAGCTCGGGGGGGGAAGGTTACGAGCAGTACTTC. Its protein is CASSSGGEGYEQYF.